Detailed here is one T cell receptor beta chain. This specimen belongs to a study of neoadjuvant anti-PD-1 for oral cavity cancer. Trimming removed 0 bases at V and 1 base at J, with 4 bases between. This CDR3 is 14 amino acids long. CDR1 and CDR2 from the germline V gene are MGHRA and YSYEKL. These newly diagnosed stage II-IVA oral cavity squamous cell carcinoma patients had no prior systemic or radiation treatment. Cohort: HPV-negative, locally advanced oral cavity squamous cell carcinoma patients. Blood cells were analyzed directly, without culture or expansion. This table comes from immunoSEQ multiplex PCR, and its TCRdb copy is limited to in-frame clones, with some not included. The sample carries 15,000 or so clones, 69% recorded once.

This TCR was recovered from a person between 40 and 79 years old with oral cavity squamous cell carcinoma. The V and J genes are TRBV4-1 and TRBJ1-5, with no clear D. This specimen was PBMCs, taken before nivolumab (anti-PD-1) treatment. CDR3 sequence (DNA): TGCGCCAGCAGCCAAGAGGGCAGCAATCAGCCCCAGCATTTT. This translates into CASSQEGSNQPQHF.